Below are 8 T cell receptor beta chains sequenced from a single sample in a study of T cell responses to AZD1222 COVID-19 vaccine. Assay: immunoSEQ multiplex PCR; the TCRdb copy retains only in-frame clones and omits some. The data show 140,000 to 150,000 clones, around 90% seen once. The specimen was peripheral blood, collected 28 days after the second AZD1222 dose. These receptors were collected from an adult who received the AZD1222 COVID-19 vaccine.

The rearrangement links TRBV9 to TRBJ1-3, with 9 nucleotides matching TRBD1. From germline, CDR1 is SGDLS and CDR2 YYNGEE. V lost 3 bases to trimming and J lost 4 bases; unmatched junction nucleotides: 2. The CDR3 runs 14 residues. The CDR3 DNA reads as TGTGCCAGCAGCGCGGGACAGGGAGGAAACACCATATATTTT. It yields the protein CASSAGQGGNTIYF. Full variable domain (remainder filled in from reference TRBV9 and TRBJ1-3): DSGVTQTPKHLITATGQRVTLRCSPRSGDLSVYWYQQSLDQGLQFLIQYYNGEERAKGNILERFSAQQFPDLHSELNLSSLELGDSALYFCASSAGQGGNTIYFGEGSWLTVV.

V usage is TRBV5-1 and J usage is TRBJ1-1; TRBD1 matches at 8 bases. V gave up 4 bases and J gave up 5 bases; unmatched junction bases: 4. The CDR3 has 13 amino acids. CDR1 and CDR2 from the germline V gene are SGHRS and YFSETQ. For the CDR3, the DNA is TGCGCCAGCAGCCTCAGGACAGGGACTGAAGCTTTCTTT. It codes for CASSLRTGTEAFF.

Within the sample, this clone is medium-sized. The sample contains more than one DNA sequence encoding this CDR3. This chain uses TRBV12-5 with TRBJ1-3, with a possible D match to TRBD1 (5 bases). V was pared by 5 bases and J by 1 base, with 6 bases between. The CDR3 is 13 residues long. The germline CDR1 and CDR2 sequences are LGHNT and FRNRAP. CDR3 in DNA: TGTGCTAGTGGTGGACATTCTGGAAACACCATATATTTT. As protein: CASGGHSGNTIYF.

The rearrangement uses TRBV6-1 and TRBJ2-3; D is perhaps TRBD2 (5 bases). The CDR3 extends over 16 amino acids. Germline V gene data show CDR1 as MNHNS and CDR2 as SASEGT. With 3 bases removed from V and 4 bases from J, the gap between germline ends came to 17 bases. The CDR3 region is CASSDIGGSWADTQYF. CDR3 coding DNA: TGTGCCAGCAGTGATATAGGCGGGTCTTGGGCAGATACGCAGTATTTT.

This sequence joins TRBV27 and TRBJ1-1; 7 bases align to TRBD1. Germline V gene sequence: CDR1 MNHEY, CDR2 SMNVEV (reference sequence). With 9 bases clipped from V and 5 bases from J, the junction kept 12 bases outside the gene matches. The CDR3 has 14 amino acids. CDR3 amino acids: CASTALTGFTEAFF. The DNA of the CDR3 is TGTGCCAGTACAGCGCTGACAGGGTTTACTGAAGCTTTCTTT.

This rearrangement joins TRBV7-6 to TRBJ2-3, with 16 bases that match TRBD2. The CDR3 is 22 residues long. Germline V gives CDR1 SGHVS, CDR2 FNYEAQ. Losses at the gene ends were 5 bases for V and 6 bases for J; bases not matched to a gene: 23. DNA for the CDR3: TGTGCCAGCAGCCTTTCTCCTATATATTCCGGGACTAGCGGGAGGGCCACTGATACGCAGTATTTT. Amino acids: CASSLSPIYSGTSGRATDTQYF.

V usage is TRBV4-2 and J usage is TRBJ2-7, with D tentatively TRBD2 (6 bases). This CDR3 contains 13 residues. Trimming stripped 4 bases from V and 2 bases from J, with 9 bases between. The germline V gene has CDR1 LGHNA and CDR2 YNFKEQ. Written as DNA, the CDR3 is TGTGCCAGCAGCCCGCGGGGTACCTACGAGCAGTACTTC. As protein: CASSPRGTYEQYF.

The chain recombines TRBV5-1 with TRBJ1-1; D unclear. Trimming shortened V by 7 bases and J by 3 bases, and 19 bases separated the two germline ends. Germline CDR1 reads SGHRS; CDR2 reads YFSETQ. This CDR3 has 15 residues. CDR3: CASRRAIRGYTEAFF. The DNA for the CDR3 is TGCGCCAGCCGGCGGGCCATAAGAGGGTACACTGAAGCTTTCTTT.